This TCR beta chain was identified during a study of T cells in Graves' hyperthyroidism and ophthalmopathy. Study results and limitations: Ophthalmopathy could be told apart from stable hyperthyroidism with a 13 V-J model.

TCR beta CDR3 regions were amplified from RNA. First-round RT-PCR targeting the TCR CDR3 was performed with the HTBI primer set. TCRdb processed the multiplex PCR reads anew with MiXCR; each CDR3 protein has one entry. The sample lists approximately 590,000 distinct CDR3 sequences, roughly 46% occurring once. This clonotype was detected a few times. What it recognizes is unknown. CDR1 SQVTM and CDR2 ANQGSEA come from the germline V gene. CDR3 length: 12 residues. This TCR was recovered from a young woman with Graves' hyperthyroidism. The sample comprised peripheral blood or thyroid tissue (not recorded which). The chain combines TRBV29-1 with TRBJ2-7; D remains unclear. The closer fit of TRBJ2-1 to the DNA end suggests the J call may be wrong. CDR3 sequence (DNA): TGCAGCGTTGAAGAACAGTTCGATGAGCAGTTCTTC. Encoded protein: CSVEEQFDEQFF.